This TCR beta chain originates from a study of T cell responses to AZD1222 COVID-19 vaccine. Germline CDR1 LGHDT, CDR2 YNNKEL (reference sequence). The CDR3 sequence is 12 residues long. The V gene lost 3 bases and the J gene lost 3 bases, with 6 bases spanning the gap. Sequencing was performed with immunoSEQ multiplex PCR; in TCRdb, only in-frame clones are kept and a portion is missing. The sample consists of some 180,000 clones, roughly 89% of them appearing once. The TCR was taken from an adult who received the AZD1222 COVID-19 vaccine. This rearrangement joins TRBV3-1 (or the pseudogene TRBV3-2) to TRBJ2-7; maybe TRBD2 (6 bases). The material sequenced was peripheral blood, taken 28 days after the second AZD1222 dose. The CDR3 DNA sequence: TGTGCCAGCAGCCACGGGAGCTACGAGCAGTACTTC. Protein product: CASSHGSYEQYF.